The rows below give T cell receptor beta chains drawn from one sample of a study of cytomegalovirus exposure and HLA in healthy donors. Here immunoSEQ multiplex PCR was the method, and the copy in TCRdb shows in-frame clones only, minus some. The sample contains 90,000 or so clones, roughly 73% of which appear only once. The sequencing sample was made of PBMCs. Receptors were obtained from a boy between 10 and 17 years old in good health and CMV-seronegative. Both conserved end residues are part of each CDR3. The D gene is left open where the match is weak. Only some rows state a clone size, as once, few, many or a class for expanded clones.

v_gene	abundance	j_gene	d_gene	CDR3nt	CDR3aa
TRBV4-1	.	TRBJ1-1	.	TGCGCCAGCAGCCAATCACCGGGGATGAACACTGAAGCTTTCTTT	CASSQSPGMNTEAFF
TRBV15	.	TRBJ1-1	TRBD1	TGTGCCACCAGCAGAGGGACAGGGTTGTTAGCTTTCTTT	CATSRGTGLLAFF
TRBV5-6	.	TRBJ2-1	.	TGTGCCAGCAGCTTGGGAGCAGGTGAGCAGTTCTTC	CASSLGAGEQFF
TRBV19	.	TRBJ1-1	.	TGTGCCAGTAAAGAGACAGGGAACACTGAAGCTTTCTTT	CASKETGNTEAFF
TRBV7-9	few	TRBJ1-5	.	TGTGCCAGCAGCTTAGATCGTTCAGACTGGTCGCCCCAGCATTTT	CASSLDRSDWSPQHF
TRBV27	.	TRBJ1-3	.	TGTGCCAGCAGTTCGAGACTCTACTCTGGAAACACCATATATTTT	CASSSRLYSGNTIYF
TRBV4-1	.	TRBJ2-7	.	TGCGCCAGCAGCCAGACTGATAAAACCTACGAGCAGTACTTC	CASSQTDKTYEQYF
TRBV30	.	TRBJ1-2	TRBD1	TGTGCCTGGGACCCCGGGACAGGGGGCAATGGCTACACCTTC	CAWDPGTGGNGYTF
TRBV20-1	.	TRBJ2-1	TRBD2	TGCAGTGCTTGGACTAGTGAGCAGTTCTTC	CSAWTSEQFF
TRBV7-2	.	TRBJ2-7	.	TGTGCCAGCAGCTTATGGCCCCCCAACGAGCAGTACTTC	CASSLWPPNEQYF
TRBV15	.	TRBJ1-6	.	TGTGCCACCAGCAAGGCTAGGAGCTCCTATAATTCACCCCTCCACTTT	CATSKARSSYNSPLHF
TRBV10-3	.	TRBJ1-1	TRBD1	TGTGCCATCAGTGAGTGGACAGGGGCGAACACTGAAGCTTTCTTT	CAISEWTGANTEAFF
TRBV9	.	TRBJ2-5	.	TGTGCCAGCAGCGCTAGGGAGACCCAGTACTTC	CASSARETQYF
TRBV6-5	few	TRBJ1-5	.	TGTGCCAGCATTACAACGCATAGCAATCAGCCCCAGCATTTT	CASITTHSNQPQHF
TRBV4-2	.	TRBJ1-4	.	TGTGCCAGCAGCCAGGAACGGGGGGGAAAACTGTTTTTT	CASSQERGGKLFF
TRBV28	.	TRBJ1-5	.	TGTGCCAGCAGTCGAACGGGGACATACCATCAGCCCCAGCATTTT	CASSRTGTYHQPQHF
TRBV29-1	.	TRBJ2-1	.	TGCAGCGTTGTAGTCCTAGCAAAGAGGTTCAATGAGCAGTTCTTC	CSVVVLAKRFNEQFF
TRBV29-1	.	TRBJ2-1	TRBD2	TGCAGCGTTGACCCTAGCGGGACGCACTACAATGAGCAGTTCTTC	CSVDPSGTHYNEQFF
TRBV6-4	.	TRBJ2-3	.	TGTGCCAGCAGTGAGCAGGGGGGCGCAGATACGCAGTATTTT	CASSEQGGADTQYF
TRBV6-1	.	TRBJ2-5	.	TGTGCCAGCACCCCCTCGGTGGGGGGAGAGACCCAGTACTTC	CASTPSVGGETQYF
TRBV11-2	.	TRBJ2-7	.	TGTGCCAGCAGCTTTGTCCTAGATCGCTACGAGCAGTACTTC	CASSFVLDRYEQYF
TRBV7-8	.	TRBJ1-5	TRBD1	TGTGCCAGCAGCTTAAGACAGGGCGATCAGCCCCAGCATTTT	CASSLRQGDQPQHF
TRBV11-2	.	TRBJ1-3	.	TGTGCCAGCAGCTCCATCGCTCAGACAGAGAGAAACACCATATATTTT	CASSSIAQTERNTIYF
TRBV30	once	TRBJ1-2	TRBD1	TGTGCCTGGCACCCGGGACAGGGAGGTTCCAACTATGGCTACACCTTC	CAWHPGQGGSNYGYTF
TRBV4-1	.	TRBJ2-2	.	TGCGCCAGCAGCCAAGTCCGCGGGGAGCTGTTTTTT	CASSQVRGELFF
TRBV10-1	.	TRBJ1-1	.	TGCGCCAGCAGTGATGGGATCAGGGGTTCTACTGAAGCTTTCTTT	CASSDGIRGSTEAFF